The source of this T cell receptor (beta chain) is a study of PD-1 blockade in classical Hodgkin lymphoma. Time point noted: newly diagnosed, previously untreated cHL patient sample. The authors used newly diagnosed, untreated classical Hodgkin lymphoma PBMCs as comparison. V gave up 5 bases and J gave up 2 bases, with 12 bases separating them. Germline V gene data show CDR1 as MNHEY and CDR2 as SVGAGI. The CDR3 is made up of 15 amino acids. Method: immunoSEQ multiplex PCR; TCRdb's copy keeps in-frame clones and lacks some. The sample lists approximately 20,000 clones; about 95% were seen once. This TCR was sampled from a human donor with classical Hodgkin lymphoma. The genes are TRBV6-5 and TRBJ1-4; weak D call: TRBD1 (6 bases). Input material: peripheral blood mononuclear cells (PBMCs). The DNA for the CDR3 is TGTGCCAGCAGTAACCGACAGGCCACTAATGAAAAACTGTTTTTT. Translation gives CASSNRQATNEKLFF.